These 2 T cell receptor beta chains were sequenced from one sample in a study of regulatory T cells in long-lasting Graves disease. For TCR beta, libraries came from iRepertoire HTBI primers and Arm-PCR of CDR3 regions. TCRdb reanalysed the multiplex PCR reads using MiXCR and keeps one entry per CDR3 protein. The sample records about 220,000 distinct CDR3 sequences, around a fifth being singletons. The time point here: newly diagnosed GD, antithyroid drugs for less than 3 months. PBMC RNA served as the TCR library source. The same data also contributed to another study, on T cells in Graves' hyperthyroidism and ophthalmopathy.

This material consisted of peripheral blood mononuclear cells (PBMCs), taken at new diagnosis, from a patient treated with antithyroid drugs. These receptors came from a young woman with Graves disease.

This clonotype turned up a few times. One end of the junction varies from germline; a read error may be responsible. J is TRBJ1-2 and V is TRBV16; D is perhaps TRBD1 (5 bases). The CDR3 consists of 13 residues. CDR1 KGHSY and CDR2 FQNENV come from the germline V gene. The CDR3 region is CASSQGLNHGYTF. The CDR3 DNA reads TGTGCCAGCAGCCAGGGGCTTAACCATGGCTACACCTTC. Looking up the rest from reference TRBV16 and TRBJ1-2 gives the full variable domain: GEEVAQTPKHLVRGEGQKAKLYCAPIKGHSYVFWYQQVLKNEFKFLISFQNENVFDETGMPKERFSAKCLPNSPCSLEIQATKLEDSAVYFCASSQGLNHGYTFGSGTRLTVV.

This clonotype was seen a few times. The rearrangement joins TRBV27 to TRBJ2-5; tentatively, D is TRBD1 (6 bases). Germline V gene data show CDR1 as MNHEY and CDR2 as SMNVEV (reference sequence). V lost 2 bases, J lost 0 bases, and 13 bases lay in between. This CDR3 is 16 amino acids long. The CDR3: CASSLRGGRYQETQYF. In nucleotides, the CDR3 is TGTGCCAGCAGTTTACGAGGGGGACGGTACCAAGAGACCCAGTACTTC.